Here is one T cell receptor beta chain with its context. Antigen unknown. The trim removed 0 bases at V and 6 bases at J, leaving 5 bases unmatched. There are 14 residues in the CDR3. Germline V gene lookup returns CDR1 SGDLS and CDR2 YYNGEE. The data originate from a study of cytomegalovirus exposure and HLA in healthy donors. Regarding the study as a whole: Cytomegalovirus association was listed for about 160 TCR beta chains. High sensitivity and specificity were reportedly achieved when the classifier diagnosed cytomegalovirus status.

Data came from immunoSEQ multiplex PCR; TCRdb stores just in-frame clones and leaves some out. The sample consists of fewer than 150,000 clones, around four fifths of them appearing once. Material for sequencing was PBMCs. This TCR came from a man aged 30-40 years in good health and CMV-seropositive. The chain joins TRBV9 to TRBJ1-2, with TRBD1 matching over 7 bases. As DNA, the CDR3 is TGTGCCAGCAGCGTAGACAGGGGTTACGATGGCTACACCTTC. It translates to CASSVDRGYDGYTF.